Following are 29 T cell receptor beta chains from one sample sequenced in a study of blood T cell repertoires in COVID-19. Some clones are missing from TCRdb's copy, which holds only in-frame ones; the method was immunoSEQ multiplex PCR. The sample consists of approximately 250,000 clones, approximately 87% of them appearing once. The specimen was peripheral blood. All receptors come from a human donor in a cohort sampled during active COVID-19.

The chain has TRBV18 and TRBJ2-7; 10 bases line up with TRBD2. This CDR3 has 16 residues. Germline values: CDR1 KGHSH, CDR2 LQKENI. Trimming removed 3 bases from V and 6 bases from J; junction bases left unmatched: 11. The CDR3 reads CASSPPAAGGPREQYF. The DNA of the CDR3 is TGTGCCAGCTCACCTCCCGCAGCGGGAGGGCCCCGCGAGCAGTACTTC.

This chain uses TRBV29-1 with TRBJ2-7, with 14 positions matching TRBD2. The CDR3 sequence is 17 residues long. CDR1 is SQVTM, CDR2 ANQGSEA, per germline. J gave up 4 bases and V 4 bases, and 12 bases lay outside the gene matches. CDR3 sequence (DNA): TGCAGCGTTGTTAGTCCCCGGGGACTAGCGGGAGCGTACGAGCAGTACTTC. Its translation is CSVVSPRGLAGAYEQYF.

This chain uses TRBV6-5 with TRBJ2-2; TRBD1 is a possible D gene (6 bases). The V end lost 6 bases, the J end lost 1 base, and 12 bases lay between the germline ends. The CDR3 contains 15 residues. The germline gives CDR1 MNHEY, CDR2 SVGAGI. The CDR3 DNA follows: TGTGCCAGCAGCCTTACAGGGCAGAACACCGGGGAGCTGTTTTTT. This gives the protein CASSLTGQNTGELFF.

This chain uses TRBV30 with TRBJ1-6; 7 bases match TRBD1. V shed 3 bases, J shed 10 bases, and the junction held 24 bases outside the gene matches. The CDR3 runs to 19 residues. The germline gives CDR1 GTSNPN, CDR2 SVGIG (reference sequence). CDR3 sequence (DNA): TGTGCCTGGAGCCCTTGTTGGACAGGAAGATATACTCTGAGATCACCCCTCCACTTT. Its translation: CAWSPCWTGRYTLRSPLHF. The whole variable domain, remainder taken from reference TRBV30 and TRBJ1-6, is SQTIHQWPATLVQPVGSPLSLECTVEGTSNPNLYWYRQAAGRGLQLLFYSVGIGQISSEVPQNLSASRPQDRQFILSSKKLLLSDSGFYLCAWSPCWTGRYTLRSPLHFGNGTRLTVT.

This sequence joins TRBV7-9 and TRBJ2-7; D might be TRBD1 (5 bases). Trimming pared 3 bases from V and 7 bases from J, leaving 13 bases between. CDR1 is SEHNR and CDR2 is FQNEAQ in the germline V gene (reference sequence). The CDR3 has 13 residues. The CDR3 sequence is CASSFGQSLEQYF. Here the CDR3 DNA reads TGTGCCAGCAGCTTCGGACAATCCTTGGAGCAGTACTTC.

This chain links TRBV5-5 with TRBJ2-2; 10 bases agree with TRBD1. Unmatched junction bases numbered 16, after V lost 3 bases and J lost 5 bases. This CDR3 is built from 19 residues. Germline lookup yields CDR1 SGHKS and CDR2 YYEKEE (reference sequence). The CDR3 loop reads CASSSPDTPGQGRTGELFF. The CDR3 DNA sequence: TGTGCCAGCAGCTCCCCTGATACTCCGGGACAGGGGAGGACCGGGGAGCTGTTTTTT. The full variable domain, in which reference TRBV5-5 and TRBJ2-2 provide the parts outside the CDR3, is DAGVTQSPTHLIKTRGQQVTLRCSPISGHKSVSWYQQVLGQGPQFIFQYYEKEERGRGNFPDRFSARQFPNYSSELNVNALLLGDSALYLCASSSPDTPGQGRTGELFFGEGSRLTVL.

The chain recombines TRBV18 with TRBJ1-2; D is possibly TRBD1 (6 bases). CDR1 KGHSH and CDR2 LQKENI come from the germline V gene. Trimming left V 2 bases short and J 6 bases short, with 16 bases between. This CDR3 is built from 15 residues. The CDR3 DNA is TGTGCCAGCTCACCAACGTTGGCCCAGGGGCATGGCTACACCTTC. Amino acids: CASSPTLAQGHGYTF. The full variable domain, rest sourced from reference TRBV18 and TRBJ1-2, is NAGVMQNPRHLVRRRGQEARLRCSPMKGHSHVYWYRQLPEEGLKFMVYLQKENIIDESGMPKERFSAEFPKEGPSILRIQQVVRGDSAAYFCASSPTLAQGHGYTFGSGTRLTVV.

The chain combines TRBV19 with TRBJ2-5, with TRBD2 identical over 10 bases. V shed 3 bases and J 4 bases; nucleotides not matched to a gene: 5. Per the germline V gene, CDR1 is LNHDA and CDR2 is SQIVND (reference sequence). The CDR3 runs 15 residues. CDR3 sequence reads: CASSMLAGVGETQYF. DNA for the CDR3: TGTGCCAGTAGTATGCTAGCGGGAGTGGGAGAGACCCAGTACTTC. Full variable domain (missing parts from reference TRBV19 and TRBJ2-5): DGGITQSPKYLFRKEGQNVTLSCEQNLNHDAMYWYRQDPGQGLRLIYYSQIVNDFQKGDIAEGYSVSREKKESFPLTVTSAQKNPTAFYLCASSMLAGVGETQYFGPGTRLLVL.

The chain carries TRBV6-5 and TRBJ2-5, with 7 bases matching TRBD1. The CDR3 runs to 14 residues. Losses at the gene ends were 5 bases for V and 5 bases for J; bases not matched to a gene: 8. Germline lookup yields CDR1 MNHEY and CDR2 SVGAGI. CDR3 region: CASSNQGVGETQYF. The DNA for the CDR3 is TGTGCCAGCAGTAACCAGGGGGTCGGGGAGACCCAGTACTTC.

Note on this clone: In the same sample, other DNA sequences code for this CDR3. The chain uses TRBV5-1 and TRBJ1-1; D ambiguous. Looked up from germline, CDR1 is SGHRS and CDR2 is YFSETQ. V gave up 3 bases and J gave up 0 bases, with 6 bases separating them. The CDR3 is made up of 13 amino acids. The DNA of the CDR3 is TGCGCCAGCAGCTCTGGGCTGAACACTGAAGCTTTCTTT. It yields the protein CASSSGLNTEAFF.

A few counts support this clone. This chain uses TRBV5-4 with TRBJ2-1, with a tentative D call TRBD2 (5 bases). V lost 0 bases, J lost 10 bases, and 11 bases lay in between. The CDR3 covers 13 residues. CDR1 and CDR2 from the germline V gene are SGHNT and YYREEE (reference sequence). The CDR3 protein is CASSLVRSGEQFF. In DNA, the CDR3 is TGTGCCAGCAGCTTGGTTAGGAGCGGAGAGCAGTTCTTC. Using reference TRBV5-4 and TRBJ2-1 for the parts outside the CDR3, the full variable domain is ETGVTQSPTHLIKTRGQQVTLRCSSQSGHNTVSWYQQALGQGPQFIFQYYREEENGRGNFPPRFSGLQFPNYSSELNVNALELDDSALYLCASSLVRSGEQFFGPGTRLTVL.

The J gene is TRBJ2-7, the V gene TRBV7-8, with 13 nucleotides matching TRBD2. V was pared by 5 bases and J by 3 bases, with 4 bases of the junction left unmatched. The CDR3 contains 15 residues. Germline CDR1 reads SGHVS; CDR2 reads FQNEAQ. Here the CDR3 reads CASSAGTSGVYEQYF. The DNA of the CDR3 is TGTGCCAGCAGCGCCGGGACTAGCGGGGTCTACGAGCAGTACTTC.

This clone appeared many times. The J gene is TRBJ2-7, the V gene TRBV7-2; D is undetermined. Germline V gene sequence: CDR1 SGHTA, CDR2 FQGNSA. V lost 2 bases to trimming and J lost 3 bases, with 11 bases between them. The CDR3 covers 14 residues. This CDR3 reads CASSLQGGYYEQYF. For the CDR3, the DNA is TGTGCCAGCAGCTTACAAGGCGGTTACTACGAGCAGTACTTC.

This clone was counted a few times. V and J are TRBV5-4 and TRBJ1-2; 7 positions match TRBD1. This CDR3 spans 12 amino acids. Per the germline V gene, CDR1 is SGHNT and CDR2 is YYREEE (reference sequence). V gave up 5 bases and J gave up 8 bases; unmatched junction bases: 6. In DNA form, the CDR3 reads TGTGCCAGCAGGAGACAGGGTGGCGGCTACACCTTC. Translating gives CASRRQGGGYTF.

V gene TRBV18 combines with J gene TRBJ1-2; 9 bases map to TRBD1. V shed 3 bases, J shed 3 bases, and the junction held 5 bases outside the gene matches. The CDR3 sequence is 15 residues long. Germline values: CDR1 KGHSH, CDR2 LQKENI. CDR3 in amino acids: CASSPPDRGHYGYTF. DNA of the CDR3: TGTGCCAGCTCACCGCCGGACAGGGGCCACTATGGCTACACCTTC.

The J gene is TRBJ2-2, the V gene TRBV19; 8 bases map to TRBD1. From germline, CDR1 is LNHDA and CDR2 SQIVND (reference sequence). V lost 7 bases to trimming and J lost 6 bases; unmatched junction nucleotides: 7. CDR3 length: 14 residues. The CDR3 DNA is TGTGCCAGTAACCCGGGACAGGAGGCCGGGGAGCTGTTTTTT. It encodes CASNPGQEAGELFF.

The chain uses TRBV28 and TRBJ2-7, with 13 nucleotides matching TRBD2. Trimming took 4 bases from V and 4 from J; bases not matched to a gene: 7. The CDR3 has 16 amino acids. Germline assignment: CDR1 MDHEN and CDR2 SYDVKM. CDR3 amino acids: CASSSPEGLAGYEQYF. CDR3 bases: TGTGCCAGCAGTTCGCCCGAGGGACTAGCGGGATACGAGCAGTACTTC. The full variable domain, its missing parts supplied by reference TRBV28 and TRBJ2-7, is DVKVTQSSRYLVKRTGEKVFLECVQDMDHENMFWYRQDPGLGLRLIYFSYDVKMKEKGDIPEGYSVSREKKERFSLILESASTNQTSMYLCASSSPEGLAGYEQYFGPGTRLTVT.

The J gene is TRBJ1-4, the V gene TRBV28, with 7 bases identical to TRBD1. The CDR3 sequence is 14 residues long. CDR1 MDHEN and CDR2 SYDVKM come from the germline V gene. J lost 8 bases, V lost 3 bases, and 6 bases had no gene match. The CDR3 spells CASSFDRVREKLFF. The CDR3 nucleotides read TGTGCCAGCAGTTTCGACAGGGTGAGGGAAAAACTGTTTTTT.

The DNA of the CDR3 is TGTGCCAGCAGTGAACCGCCGGGGGATGGCTACACCTTC. Amino acid sequence: CASSEPPGDGYTF. The rearrangement joins TRBV6-1 to TRBJ1-2; perhaps TRBD1 as D (5 bases). The CDR3 loop spans 13 amino acids. The germline V gene has CDR1 MNHNS and CDR2 SASEGT. V dropped 2 bases and J dropped 6 bases, with 10 bases sitting between them.

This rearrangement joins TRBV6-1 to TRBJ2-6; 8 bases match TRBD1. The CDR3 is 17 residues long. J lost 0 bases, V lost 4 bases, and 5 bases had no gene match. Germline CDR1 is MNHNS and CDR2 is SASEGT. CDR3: CASSAQGASSGANVLTF. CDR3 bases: TGTGCCAGCAGTGCTCAGGGGGCTAGCTCTGGGGCCAACGTCCTGACTTTC.

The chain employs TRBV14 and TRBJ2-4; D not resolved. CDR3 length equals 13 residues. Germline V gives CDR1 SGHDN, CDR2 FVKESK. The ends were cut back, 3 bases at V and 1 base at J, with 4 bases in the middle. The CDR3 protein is CASSHYAKNIQYF. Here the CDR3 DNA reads TGTGCCAGCAGCCACTATGCCAAAAACATTCAGTACTTC.

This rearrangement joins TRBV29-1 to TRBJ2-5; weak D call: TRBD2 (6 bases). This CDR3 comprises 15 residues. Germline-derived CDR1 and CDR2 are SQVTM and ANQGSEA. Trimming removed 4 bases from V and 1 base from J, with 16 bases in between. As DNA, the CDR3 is TGCAGCGTTGGAATCGGCGGGACGTCCCAAGAGACCCAGTACTTC. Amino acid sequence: CSVGIGGTSQETQYF.

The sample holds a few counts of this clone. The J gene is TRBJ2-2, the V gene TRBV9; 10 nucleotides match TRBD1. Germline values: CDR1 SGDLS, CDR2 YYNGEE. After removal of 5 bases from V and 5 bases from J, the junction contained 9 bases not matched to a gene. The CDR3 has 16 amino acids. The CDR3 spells CASSVSPGQGTGELFF. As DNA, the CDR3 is TGTGCCAGCAGTGTTTCACCGGGACAGGGGACCGGGGAGCTGTTTTTT.

CDR3 nucleotide sequence: TGTGCCAGCAGCTTAGGAGGGGGCAACACCGGGGAGCTGTTTTTT. Its translation is CASSLGGGNTGELFF. The chain couples TRBV7-6 to TRBJ2-2; 7 positions agree with TRBD1. Unmatched junction bases numbered 1, after V lost 1 base and J lost 2 bases. The CDR3 totals 15 residues. In germline, CDR1 is SGHVS, CDR2 FNYEAQ.

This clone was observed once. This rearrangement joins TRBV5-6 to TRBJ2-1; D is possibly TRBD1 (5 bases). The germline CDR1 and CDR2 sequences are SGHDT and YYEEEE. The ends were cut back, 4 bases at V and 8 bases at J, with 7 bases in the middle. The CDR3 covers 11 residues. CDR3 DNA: TGTGCCAGCAGCGTAGGGGATGAGCAGTTCTTC. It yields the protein CASSVGDEQFF.

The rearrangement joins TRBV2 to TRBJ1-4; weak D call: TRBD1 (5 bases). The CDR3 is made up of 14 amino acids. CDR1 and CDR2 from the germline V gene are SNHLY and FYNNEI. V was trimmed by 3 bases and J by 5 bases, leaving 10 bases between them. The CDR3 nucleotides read TGTGCCAGCAGTGATGGGCAGGGAAATGAAAAACTGTTTTTT. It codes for CASSDGQGNEKLFF.

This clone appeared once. CDR3: CASSLRLAGSYQETQYF. CDR3 DNA sequence: TGTGCCAGCAGCTTGAGACTAGCGGGGTCGTACCAAGAGACCCAGTACTTC. V and J are TRBV7-8 and TRBJ2-5; 11 bases align to TRBD2. V gave up 3 bases and J gave up 0 bases; unmatched junction bases: 6. The CDR3 extends over 17 amino acids. CDR1 SGHVS and CDR2 FQNEAQ come from the germline V gene.

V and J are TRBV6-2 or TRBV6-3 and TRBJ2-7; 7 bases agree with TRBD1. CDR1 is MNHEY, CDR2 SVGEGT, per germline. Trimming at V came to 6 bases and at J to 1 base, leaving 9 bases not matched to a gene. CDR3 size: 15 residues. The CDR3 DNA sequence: TGTGCCAGCAGCCCCACAGGGGCCGGATCCTACGAGCAGTACTTC. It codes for CASSPTGAGSYEQYF.

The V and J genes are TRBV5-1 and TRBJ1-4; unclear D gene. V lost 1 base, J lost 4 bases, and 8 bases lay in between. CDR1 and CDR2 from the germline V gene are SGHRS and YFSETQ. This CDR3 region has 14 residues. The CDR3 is CASSLTGYNEKLFF. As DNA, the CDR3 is TGCGCCAGCAGCTTGACGGGTTATAATGAAAAACTGTTTTTT.